The 10 T cell receptor beta chains presented below share a single source sample, sequenced in a study of pediatric ulcerative colitis. Clones were sequenced by immunoSEQ multiplex PCR, and TCRdb holds only the in-frame ones, with some missing. The sample gives 25,000 to 35,000 clones, more than 75% of which show up once; around 4.5% is in the top ten. Material for sequencing was blood. All receptors come from a boy between 5 and 17 years old with severe ulcerative colitis.

The V gene is TRBV7-3, the J gene TRBJ2-1; 8 nucleotides line up with TRBD2. The CDR3 has 16 residues. Per germline, CDR1 SGHTA and CDR2 FQGTGA. V was clipped by 2 bases and J by 7 bases; unmatched bases: 10. The CDR3 loop is CASSLRPGGPGNEQFF. The CDR3 coding sequence is TGTGCCAGCAGCTTACGCCCGGGGGGGCCGGGTAATGAGCAGTTCTTC.

This clone was counted between two and nine times. The chain links TRBV13 to TRBJ1-2, with D possibly matching TRBD1 (6 bases). V shed 5 bases and J shed 7 bases, with 14 bases lying between them. Germline CDR1 is PRHDT and CDR2 is FYEKMQ (reference sequence). The CDR3 is 13 amino acids. The CDR3 reads CASSPGEEGGYTF. CDR3 DNA: TGTGCCAGCAGCCCAGGGGAAGAGGGTGGCTACACCTTC. The full variable domain, its missing parts supplied by reference TRBV13 and TRBJ1-2, is AAGVIQSPRHLIKEKRETATLKCYPIPRHDTVYWYQQGPGQDPQFLISFYEKMQSDKGSIPDRFSAQQFSDYHSELNMSSLELGDSALYFCASSPGEEGGYTFGSGTRLTVV.

In this sample, this clone is medium-sized. V and J are TRBV2 and TRBJ1-3; no clear D. This CDR3 comprises 15 residues. Trimming took off 5 bases at V and 0 bases at J, with 11 bases between the two ends. Germline V gene lookup returns CDR1 SNHLY and CDR2 FYNNEI. The CDR3 loop is CASSKDLFSGNTIYF. The DNA of the CDR3 is TGTGCCAGCAGTAAGGACCTATTCTCTGGAAACACCATATATTTT. Full variable domain (outside the CDR3, taken from reference TRBV2 and TRBJ1-3): EPEVTQTPSHQVTQMGQEVILRCVPISNHLYFYWYRQILGQKVEFLVSFYNNEISEKSEIFDDQFSVERPDGSNFTLKIRSTKLEDSAMYFCASSKDLFSGNTIYFGEGSWLTVV.

The gene calls are TRBV2 and TRBJ1-2; no definite D call. Germline values: CDR1 SNHLY, CDR2 FYNNEI. V dropped 7 bases and J dropped 0 bases, with 9 bases sitting between them. The CDR3 is made up of 13 amino acids. The CDR3 DNA follows: TGTGCCAGCACCTCGACGGCTAACTATGGCTACACCTTC. It encodes CASTSTANYGYTF.

The V and J genes are TRBV7-2 and TRBJ1-1; no clear D. The V end was cut by 5 bases, the J end by 1 base, with 8 bases between. CDR1 and CDR2 (germline): SGHTA, FQGNSA. This CDR3 is built from 13 residues. CDR3 in amino acids: CASSPRPNTEAFF. DNA of the CDR3: TGTGCCAGCAGCCCTCGACCGAACACTGAAGCTTTCTTT.

The chain employs TRBV9 and TRBJ1-5; D might be TRBD1 (5 bases). CDR1 and CDR2 (germline): SGDLS, YYNGEE. The CDR3 is 13 amino acids. Trimming took off 3 bases at V and 7 bases at J, with 11 bases between the two ends. CDR3 bases: TGTGCCAGCAGCGCGGGGCTGCAACAGCCCCAGCATTTT. Translated, it gives CASSAGLQQPQHF. Filled out from reference TRBV9 and TRBJ1-5, the complete variable domain reads DSGVTQTPKHLITATGQRVTLRCSPRSGDLSVYWYQQSLDQGLQFLIQYYNGEERAKGNILERFSAQQFPDLHSELNLSSLELGDSALYFCASSAGLQQPQHFGDGTRLSIL.

The rearrangement uses TRBV29-1 and TRBJ2-7; 8 bases match TRBD2. V lost 5 bases and J lost 5; bases outside the gene matches: 5. The V gene's germline CDR1 is SQVTM and CDR2 ANQGSEA. This CDR3 contains 12 residues. CDR3 amino acids: CSVLAGGDEQYF. The CDR3 bases are TGCAGCGTTCTGGCGGGGGGAGACGAGCAGTACTTC.

The rearrangement links TRBV6-1 to TRBJ1-2, with D possibly TRBD1 on 5 matching bases. Between the trimmed V and J ends, which lost 3 bases and 6 bases, there was a span of 17 bases. This CDR3 is 15 amino acids long. The germline gives CDR1 MNHNS, CDR2 SASEGT. The CDR3 loop is CASSDRSRATDGYTF. The CDR3 region has the DNA TGTGCCAGCAGTGATCGTTCCAGGGCCACCGATGGCTACACCTTC.

The genes are TRBV15 and TRBJ2-3; perhaps TRBD1 as D (6 bases). The ends were cut back, 6 bases at V and 4 bases at J, with 11 bases in the middle. The CDR3 loop spans 13 amino acids. The germline CDR1 and CDR2 sequences are LNHNV and YYDKDF (reference sequence). CDR3 bases: TGTGCCACCAGGGAAACAGGGTCAGATACGCAGTATTTT. This sequence encodes CATRETGSDTQYF.

The rearrangement links TRBV27 to TRBJ2-2; D remains ambiguous. Germline CDR1 is MNHEY and CDR2 is SMNVEV (reference sequence). The CDR3 covers 14 residues. Trimming stripped 7 bases from V and 6 bases from J, with 15 bases between. The CDR3 loop reads CASTKIPGAGELFF. The CDR3 DNA is TGTGCCAGCACCAAAATACCGGGCGCCGGGGAGCTGTTTTTT.